These 17 T cell receptor beta chains were all obtained from the same sample, sequenced in a study of T cell repertoires in cytomegalovirus infection. Via MiXCR, TCRdb re-called the reads, giving one row per CDR3 protein. The repertoire holds 450,000 to 550,000 distinct CDR3 sequences, with approximately 15% as singletons. Sequenced input: CD8+ T cells from PBMCs. The receptors stem from a human donor in good health (CMV status not recorded). Some clones in this sample may be carry-over from other donors' samples.

There are many counts of this clonotype. The chain carries TRBV7-2 and TRBJ2-2, with a tentative D call TRBD1 (6 bases). The CDR3 length is 17 residues. Trimming left V 1 base short and J 3 bases short, with 15 bases between. Germline assignment: CDR1 SGHTA and CDR2 FQGNSA. CDR3 loop: CASSLDRALVYTGELFF. CDR3 sequence (DNA): TGTGCCAGCAGCTTAGACAGGGCTTTGGTATACACCGGGGAGCTGTTTTTT.

As concerns this clonotype: This may stem from a read error, because a much larger clone lies one nucleotide away. The V call is TRBV24-1, the J call TRBJ2-2; tentative D call: TRBD2 (5 bases). The length of the CDR3 is 16 residues. Germline V lookup: CDR1 KGHDR, CDR2 SFDVKD. The CDR3 nucleotides are TGTGCCACCAGTGCCCCGTGGACGGTGGGCACCGGGGTGCTGTTTTTT. It encodes CATSAPWTVGTGVLFF.

This clonotype was recorded many times. The chain carries TRBV12-3 or TRBV12-4 and TRBJ2-5, with 9 bases matching TRBD2. This CDR3 is built from 15 residues. The V and J ends lost 3 bases and 5 bases, in that order; junction bases with no gene match: 7. CDR3 bases: TGTGCCAGCAGTTTTAGCGGGGGCACAGGGGAGACCCAGTACTTC. This sequence encodes CASSFSGGTGETQYF.

Only a few counts were recorded for this clonotype. The J gene is TRBJ2-7, the V gene TRBV19; D is ambiguous. There are 14 residues in the CDR3. Germline V gene sequence: CDR1 LNHDA, CDR2 SQIVND (reference sequence). The V end was cut by 3 bases, the J end by 6 bases, with 15 bases between. CDR3 in DNA: TGTGCCAGTAGTATTAGGCACAGCGTGCCCGAGCAGTACTTC. Encoded protein: CASSIRHSVPEQYF.

There are a few counts of this clonotype. The J gene is TRBJ1-1, the V gene TRBV5-6, with D possibly matching TRBD1 (6 bases). Germline assignment: CDR1 SGHDT and CDR2 YYEEEE. The CDR3 totals 14 residues. Trimming took off 0 bases at V and 9 bases at J, with 15 bases between the two ends. The CDR3 DNA sequence: TGTGCCAGCAGCTTGGGTCGAACGGGGGGGCAAGCTTTCTTT. Amino acid sequence: CASSLGRTGGQAFF.

In its sample, this clonotype was seen many times. This sequence joins TRBV7-3 and TRBJ2-1; TRBD2 is a possible D gene (5 bases). CDR3 size: 12 residues. The V and J ends lost 2 bases and 9 bases respectively, with 8 bases between them. Germline CDR1 and CDR2: SGHTA and FQGTGA. This CDR3 is CASSLEGSEQFF. In DNA form, the CDR3 reads TGTGCCAGCAGCTTAGAGGGCAGTGAGCAGTTCTTC.

This clonotype showed up many times. The rearrangement joins TRBV6-1 to TRBJ1-1; a weak D match, TRBD1 (6 bases). CDR3 length equals 16 residues. Germline V CDR1 and CDR2: MNHNS, SASEGT. V was clipped by 2 bases and J by 0 bases, with 13 bases between them. The CDR3 here is CASSEKGTPMNTEAFF. The CDR3 DNA follows: TGTGCCAGCAGTGAAAAAGGGACACCCATGAACACTGAAGCTTTCTTT.

The chain has TRBV12-3 or TRBV12-4 and TRBJ2-7, with 16 bases lining up with TRBD2. The CDR3 contains 16 residues. V trimming: 6 bases; J trimming: 7 bases; junction bases outside the gene matches: 9. The CDR3 reads CASSAPGLAGGQEQYF. DNA for the CDR3: TGTGCCAGCAGCGCCCCGGGACTAGCGGGGGGGCAAGAGCAGTACTTC.

This clonotype occurred a few times. V gene TRBV24-1 combines with J gene TRBJ2-1; D gene uncertain. Germline values: CDR1 KGHDR, CDR2 SFDVKD. CDR3 length: 12 residues. V was shortened by 4 bases and J by 5 bases, with 5 bases between the two germline ends. For the CDR3, the DNA is TGTGCCACCAGTGAGGGAAACAATGAGCAGTTCTTC. Residues: CATSEGNNEQFF.

This clonotype occurred a few times. The rearrangement links TRBV27 to TRBJ1-5; D might be TRBD1 (5 bases). The CDR3 sequence is 16 residues long. Trimming removed 0 bases at V and 3 bases at J, with 12 bases between. Germline CDR1 reads MNHEY; CDR2 reads SMNVEV (reference sequence). DNA for the CDR3: TGTGCCAGCAGTTTATCGAGCAGGGCCCCCAATCAGCCCCAGCATTTT. Amino acid sequence: CASSLSSRAPNQPQHF.

This clonotype was detected ten times or more. This sequence joins TRBV6-1 and TRBJ2-3, with 9 nucleotides matching TRBD2. Trimming took 3 bases from V and 6 from J; bases not matched to a gene: 4. This CDR3 contains 14 residues. Germline values: CDR1 MNHNS, CDR2 SASEGT. DNA for the CDR3: TGTGCCAGCAGTGACCTAGCGGGACCTGATACGCAGTATTTT. Protein product: CASSDLAGPDTQYF.

This clonotype has just a few counts. The V call is TRBV20-1, the J call TRBJ2-3; TRBD2 matches 8 bases. The CDR3 is made up of 15 amino acids. Germline lookup yields CDR1 DFQATT and CDR2 SNEGSKA (reference sequence). V lost 4 bases, J lost 2 bases, and 8 bases stayed unmatched. CDR3 in DNA: TGCAGTGCTACCCAACCGGGAGGGCCCACAGATACGCAGTATTTT. This codes for CSATQPGGPTDTQYF.

This clonotype was observed a handful of times. The V gene is TRBV27, the J gene TRBJ2-1; 9 positions match TRBD1. The CDR3 runs 16 residues. Germline-derived CDR1 and CDR2 are MNHEY and SMNVEV (reference sequence). V lost 6 bases and J lost 8; bases outside the gene matches: 14. The CDR3 loop is CASSLTPGQGRYEQFF. The CDR3 bases are TGTGCCAGCAGCCTCACACCGGGACAGGGACGCTATGAGCAGTTCTTC.

This sequence joins TRBV4-1 and TRBJ2-7; D unresolved. With 0 bases removed from V and 2 bases from J, the gap between germline ends came to 11 bases. The CDR3 covers 15 residues. Germline CDR1 and CDR2: MGHRA and YSYEKL. CDR3 loop: CASSQDRQPTYEQYF. CDR3 nucleotide sequence: TGCGCCAGCAGCCAAGATCGGCAGCCTACCTACGAGCAGTACTTC.

This clonotype was observed once. The genes are TRBV3-1 and TRBJ2-7; a weak D match, TRBD2 (5 bases). Germline V lookup: CDR1 LGHDT, CDR2 YNNKEL (reference sequence). V lost 1 base to trimming and J lost 5 bases, with 15 bases between them. The CDR3 runs 15 residues. CDR3 sequence reads: CASSQGRRETDEQYF. CDR3 DNA: TGTGCCAGCAGCCAAGGACGTAGGGAGACCGACGAGCAGTACTTC.

The rearrangement uses TRBV5-6 and TRBJ2-1; 10 bases match TRBD2. V lost 1 base to trimming and J lost 0 bases; unmatched junction nucleotides: 10. The CDR3 covers 19 residues. Per the germline V gene, CDR1 is SGHDT and CDR2 is YYEEEE. The CDR3 coding sequence is TGTGCCAGCAGCTTGTTACAGCGGGGGGGCCCAAGCTCCTACAATGAGCAGTTCTTC. The encoded protein is CASSLLQRGGPSSYNEQFF.

The chain carries TRBV7-6 and TRBJ2-2; D not certain. Germline CDR1 SGHVS, CDR2 FNYEAQ. The CDR3 length is 12 residues. V lost 11 bases, J lost 9 bases, and 16 bases lay in between. CDR3 amino acids: CAAWVGRRELFF. The CDR3 coding sequence is TGTGCCGCTTGGGTTGGGCGCCGGGAGCTGTTTTTT.